This T cell receptor beta chain was found in a study of blood T cell repertoires in COVID-19 (TCRdb year 2020). Describing the broader study: Samples from collaborators originated in the United States, Italy and Spain and spanned both the acute and convalescent phases of COVID-19. Sample metadata almost always included a de-identified subject ID, COVID-19 status, age in years and sex. The repertoires were made available in a free public database intended to serve as a resource for research on the immune response to SARS-CoV-2. The dataset comprised deeply sampled blood TCRbeta repertoires from subjects exposed to, actively infected with, or recovered from COVID-19. HLA class I and class II types, where available, came from metadata supplied by the sample provider rather than from assay-based typing. Samples came from the ongoing ImmuneRACE study (first 160 participants) plus 1,254 subjects from 6 global collaborators. The material from the prospective study consisted of cDNA or gDNA derived from T cells, B-cell-depleted T cells, or PBMCs. Broad study findings and their caveats: The quantity of clinical and demographic metadata differed by source and by participant and was supplied without curation.

As regards this clone: Which antigen it targets is not known. No per-base quality is available; no much larger clone lies one base away.

TCRbeta CDR3 regions were amplified from genomic DNA using the immunoSEQ Assay, a bias-controlled multiplex PCR. Per the original workflow: Within the assay, amplification of reference gene primers was used to estimate how many nucleated cells each sample contained. Sequence reads were collapsed and filtered to measure the absolute abundance of every unique TCRbeta CDR3 rearrangement. For each sample, productive Simpson clonality was calculated by taking the square root of Simpson's diversity index across productive rearrangements. In TCRdb, the immuneACCESS table is reduced to in-frame sequences with V and J assigned. These tables do not hold every clone; where another copy was compared, an unresolved V gene accounts for under half, and the others remain unexplained. V and J calls and clone size are copied from that table; D and trimming were computed from the DNA. The sample data list about 170,000 clones, and more than 70% of these were observed just once. Of the sample, around 20% is held by the ten largest clones.

A second Seattle source provided samples from volunteer blood donors who had recovered from COVID-19. Collaborating institutions collected whole blood in K2EDTA tubes following their own protocols. Collaborator samples were shipped for TCRbeta analysis as frozen whole blood, isolated PBMCs, or DNA extracted from either sample type. CDR1 and CDR2, per the germline V gene (reference sequence), are SEHNR and FQNEAQ. V is reduced by 1 base and J by 4 bases, leaving a spacing of 8 bases between them. Reading from cysteine to phenylalanine, the CDR3 counts 14 amino acids. The kept DNA is CDR3 alone, 42 bases in frame from the first base.

Material for sequencing was peripheral blood. The chain uses TRBV7-9 and TRBJ1-3, with the D gene too uncertain to name. This TCR came from a woman between 65 and 79 years old who had recovered from COVID-19. CDR3 sequence: CASSLVAVGNTIYF. The DNA reads TGTGCCAGCAGCTTAGTGGCAGTGGGAAACACCATATATTTT.